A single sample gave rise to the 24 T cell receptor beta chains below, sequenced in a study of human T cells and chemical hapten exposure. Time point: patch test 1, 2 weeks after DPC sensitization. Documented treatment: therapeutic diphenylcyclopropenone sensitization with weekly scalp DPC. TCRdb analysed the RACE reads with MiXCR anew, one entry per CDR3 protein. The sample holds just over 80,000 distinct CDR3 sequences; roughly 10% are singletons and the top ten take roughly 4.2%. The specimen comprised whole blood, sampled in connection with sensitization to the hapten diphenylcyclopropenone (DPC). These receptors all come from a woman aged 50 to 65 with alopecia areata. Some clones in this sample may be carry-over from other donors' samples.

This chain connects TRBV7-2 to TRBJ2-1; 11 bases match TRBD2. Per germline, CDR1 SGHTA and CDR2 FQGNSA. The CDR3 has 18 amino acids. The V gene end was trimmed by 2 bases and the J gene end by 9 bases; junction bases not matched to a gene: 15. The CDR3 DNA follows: TGTGCCAGCAGCTTAAGGCAACTAGCGGGGGCGCTCGGCGGTGAGCAGTTCTTC. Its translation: CASSLRQLAGALGGEQFF.

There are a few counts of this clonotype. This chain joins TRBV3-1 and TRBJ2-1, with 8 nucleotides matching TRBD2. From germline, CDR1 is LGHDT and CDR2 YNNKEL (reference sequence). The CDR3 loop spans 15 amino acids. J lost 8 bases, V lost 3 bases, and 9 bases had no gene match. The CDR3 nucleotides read TGTGCCAGCAGCCAGCGGGCGGGGGGTTTCGATGAGCAGTTCTTC. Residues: CASSQRAGGFDEQFF.

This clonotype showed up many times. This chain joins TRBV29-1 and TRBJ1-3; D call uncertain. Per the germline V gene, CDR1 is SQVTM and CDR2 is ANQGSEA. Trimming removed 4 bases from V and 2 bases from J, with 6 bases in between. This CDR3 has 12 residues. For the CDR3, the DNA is TGCAGCGTTGTTGATGCTGGAAACACCATATATTTT. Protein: CSVVDAGNTIYF.

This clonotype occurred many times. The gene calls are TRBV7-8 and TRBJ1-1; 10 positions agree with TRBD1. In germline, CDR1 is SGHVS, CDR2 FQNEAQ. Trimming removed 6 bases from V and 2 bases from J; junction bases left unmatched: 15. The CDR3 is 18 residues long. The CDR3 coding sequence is TGTGCCAGCAGGAGGGTACCTGGGACAGGGGACACCAACACTGAAGCTTTCTTT. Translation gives CASRRVPGTGDTNTEAFF.

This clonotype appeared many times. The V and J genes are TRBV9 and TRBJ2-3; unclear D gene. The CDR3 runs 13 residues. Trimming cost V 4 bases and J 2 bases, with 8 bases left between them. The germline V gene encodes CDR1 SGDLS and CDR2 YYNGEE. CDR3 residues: CASSPQPTDTQYF. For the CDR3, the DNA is TGTGCCAGCAGCCCCCAGCCCACAGATACGCAGTATTTT.

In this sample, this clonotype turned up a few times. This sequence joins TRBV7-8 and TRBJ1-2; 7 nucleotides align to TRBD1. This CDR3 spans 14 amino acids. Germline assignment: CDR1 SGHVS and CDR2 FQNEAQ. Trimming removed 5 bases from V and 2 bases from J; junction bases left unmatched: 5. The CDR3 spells CASSQTQGNYGYTF. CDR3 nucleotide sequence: TGTGCCAGCAGCCAGACACAGGGGAACTATGGCTACACCTTC.

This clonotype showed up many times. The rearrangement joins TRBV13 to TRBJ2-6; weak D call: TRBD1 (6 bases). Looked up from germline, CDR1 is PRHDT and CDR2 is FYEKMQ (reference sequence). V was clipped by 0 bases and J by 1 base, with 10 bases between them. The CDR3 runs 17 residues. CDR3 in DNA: TGTGCCAGCAGCTTAGGTCTCAGGGGTTCTGGGGCCAACGTCCTGACTTTC. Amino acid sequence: CASSLGLRGSGANVLTF. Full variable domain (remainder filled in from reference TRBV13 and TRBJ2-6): AAGVIQSPRHLIKEKRETATLKCYPIPRHDTVYWYQQGPGQDPQFLISFYEKMQSDKGSIPDRFSAQQFSDYHSELNMSSLELGDSALYFCASSLGLRGSGANVLTFGAGSRLTVL.

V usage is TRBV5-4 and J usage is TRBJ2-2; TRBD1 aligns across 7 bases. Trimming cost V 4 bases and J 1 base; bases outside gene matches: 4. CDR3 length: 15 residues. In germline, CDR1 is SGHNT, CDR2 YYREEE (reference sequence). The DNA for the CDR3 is TGTGCCAGCAGCCACGGGACAGTGAACACCGGGGAGCTGTTTTTT. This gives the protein CASSHGTVNTGELFF.

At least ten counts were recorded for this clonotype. CDR3 coding DNA: TGTGCCTGGAGTAGGGCTTGGGACTTACAGTTCTTC. Amino acids: CAWSRAWDLQFF. The chain couples TRBV30 to TRBJ2-1; perhaps TRBD2 as D (6 bases). Looked up from germline, CDR1 is GTSNPN and CDR2 is SVGIG (reference sequence). The V end lost 2 bases, the J end lost 13 bases, and 15 bases lay between the germline ends. The CDR3 has 12 residues.

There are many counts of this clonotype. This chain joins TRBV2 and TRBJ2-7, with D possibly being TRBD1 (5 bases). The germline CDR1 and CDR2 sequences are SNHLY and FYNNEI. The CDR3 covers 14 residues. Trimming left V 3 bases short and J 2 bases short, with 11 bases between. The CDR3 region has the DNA TGTGCCAGCAGTGACCCGACAGCCGCCTACGAGCAGTACTTC. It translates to CASSDPTAAYEQYF.

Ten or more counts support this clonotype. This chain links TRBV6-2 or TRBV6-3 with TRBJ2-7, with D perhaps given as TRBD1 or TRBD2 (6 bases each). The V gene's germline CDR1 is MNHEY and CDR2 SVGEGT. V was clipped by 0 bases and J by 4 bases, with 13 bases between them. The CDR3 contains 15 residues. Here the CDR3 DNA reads TGTGCCAGCAGTTACTCGGGGGGACAACTTTACGAGCAGTACTTC. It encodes CASSYSGGQLYEQYF.

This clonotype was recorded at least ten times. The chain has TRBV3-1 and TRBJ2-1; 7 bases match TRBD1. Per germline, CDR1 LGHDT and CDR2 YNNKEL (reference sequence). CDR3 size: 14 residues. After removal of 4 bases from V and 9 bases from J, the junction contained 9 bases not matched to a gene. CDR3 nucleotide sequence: TGTGCCAGCAGCCTGAGCTCTTACAGGGGTGAGCAGTTCTTC. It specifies CASSLSSYRGEQFF.

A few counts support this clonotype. In DNA form, the CDR3 reads TGTGCCAGCAGTTTATACCCCCTGCGGGGCGGGGCCTACAATGAGCAGTTCTTC. Translation: CASSLYPLRGGAYNEQFF. V is TRBV12-3 or TRBV12-4 and J is TRBJ2-1; weak D call: TRBD2 (6 bases). The CDR3 is 18 residues long. V lost 2 bases to trimming and J lost 2 bases, with 19 bases between them.

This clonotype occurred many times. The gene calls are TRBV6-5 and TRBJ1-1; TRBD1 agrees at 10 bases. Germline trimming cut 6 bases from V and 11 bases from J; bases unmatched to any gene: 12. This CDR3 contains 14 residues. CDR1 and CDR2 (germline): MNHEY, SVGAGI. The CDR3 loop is CASRRGQGRHGAFF. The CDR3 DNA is TGTGCCAGCAGAAGGGGACAGGGGCGACATGGGGCTTTCTTT.

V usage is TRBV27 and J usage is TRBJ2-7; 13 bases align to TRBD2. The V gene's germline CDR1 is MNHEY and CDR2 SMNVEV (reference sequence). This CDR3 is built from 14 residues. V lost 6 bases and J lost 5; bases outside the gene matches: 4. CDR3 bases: TGTGCCAGCAGGAGACTAGCGGGAGGCCACGAGCAGTACTTC. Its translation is CASRRLAGGHEQYF.

CDR3 loop: CASSARTSDSYNEQFF. CDR3 bases: TGTGCCAGCAGCGCGCGCACTAGCGACTCCTACAATGAGCAGTTCTTC. The chain has TRBV13 and TRBJ2-1; 7 bases align to TRBD2. V gave up 5 bases and J gave up 0 bases; unmatched junction bases: 7. Per the germline V gene, CDR1 is PRHDT and CDR2 is FYEKMQ (reference sequence). The CDR3 length is 16 residues.

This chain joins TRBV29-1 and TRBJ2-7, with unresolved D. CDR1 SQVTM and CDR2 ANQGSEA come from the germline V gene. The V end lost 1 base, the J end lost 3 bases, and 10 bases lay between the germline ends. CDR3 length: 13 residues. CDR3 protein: CSVEVSDDYEQYF. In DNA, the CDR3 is TGCAGCGTTGAAGTTTCGGACGACTACGAGCAGTACTTC.

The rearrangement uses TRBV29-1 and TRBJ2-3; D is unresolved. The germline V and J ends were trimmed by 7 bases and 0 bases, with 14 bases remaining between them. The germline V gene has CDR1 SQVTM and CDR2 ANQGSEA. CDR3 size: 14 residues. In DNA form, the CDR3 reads TGCAGCGCCCGTCAGACCACGAGCACAGATACGCAGTATTTT. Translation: CSARQTTSTDTQYF.

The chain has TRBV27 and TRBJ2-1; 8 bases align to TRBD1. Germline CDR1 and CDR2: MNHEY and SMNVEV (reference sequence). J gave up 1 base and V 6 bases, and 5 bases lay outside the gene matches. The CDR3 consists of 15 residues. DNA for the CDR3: TGTGCCAGCAGAACTGACAGGGGATCCTACAATGAGCAGTTCTTC. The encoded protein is CASRTDRGSYNEQFF.

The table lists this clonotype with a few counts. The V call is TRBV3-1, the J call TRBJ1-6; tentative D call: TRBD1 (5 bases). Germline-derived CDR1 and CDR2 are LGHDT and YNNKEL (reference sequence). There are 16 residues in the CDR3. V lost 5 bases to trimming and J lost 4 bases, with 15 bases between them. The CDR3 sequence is CASSYSGTVYNSPLHF. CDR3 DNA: TGTGCCAGCAGCTACTCCGGGACCGTTTATAATTCACCCCTCCACTTT.

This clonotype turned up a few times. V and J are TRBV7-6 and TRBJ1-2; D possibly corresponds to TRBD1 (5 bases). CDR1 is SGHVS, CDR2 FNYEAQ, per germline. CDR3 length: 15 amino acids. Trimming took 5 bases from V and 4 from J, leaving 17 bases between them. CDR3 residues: CASSHQGSRPYGYTF. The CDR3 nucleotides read TGTGCCAGCAGCCACCAGGGATCGAGGCCCTATGGCTACACCTTC. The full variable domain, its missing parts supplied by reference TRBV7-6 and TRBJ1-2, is GAGVSQSPRYKVTKRGQDVALRCDPISGHVSLYWYRQALGQGPEFLTYFNYEAQQDKSGLPNDRFSAERPEGSISTLTIQRTEQRDSAMYRCASSHQGSRPYGYTFGSGTRLTVV.

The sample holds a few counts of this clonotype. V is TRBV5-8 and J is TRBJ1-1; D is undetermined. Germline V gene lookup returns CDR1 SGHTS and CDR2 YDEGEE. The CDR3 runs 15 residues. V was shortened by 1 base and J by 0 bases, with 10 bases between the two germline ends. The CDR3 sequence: CASSLYRRMNTEAFF. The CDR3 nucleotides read TGTGCCAGCAGCTTGTACAGAAGAATGAACACTGAAGCTTTCTTT.

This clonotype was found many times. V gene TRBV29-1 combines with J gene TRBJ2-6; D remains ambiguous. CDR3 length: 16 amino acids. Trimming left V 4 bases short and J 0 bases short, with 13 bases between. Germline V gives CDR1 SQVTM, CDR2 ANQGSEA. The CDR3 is CSVVGAVSSGANVLTF. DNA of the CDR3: TGCAGCGTTGTCGGTGCGGTAAGCTCTGGGGCCAACGTCCTGACTTTC.

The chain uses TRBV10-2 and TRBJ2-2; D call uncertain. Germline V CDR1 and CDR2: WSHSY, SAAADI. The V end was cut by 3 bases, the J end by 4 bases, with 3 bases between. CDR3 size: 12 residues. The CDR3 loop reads CASSDGTGELFF. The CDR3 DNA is TGCGCCAGCAGTGACGGCACCGGGGAGCTGTTTTTT.